The rows below give T cell receptor beta chains drawn from one sample of a study of T cell changes during pregnancy in multiple sclerosis. Measured with immunoSEQ multiplex PCR; TCRdb has only the in-frame clones, and not every one. The table records some 40,000 clones, about nine tenths of them present only once. The input for sequencing was CD4+ T cells from peripheral blood mononuclear cells, taken in the third trimester of pregnancy. The source is a female donor in good health, enrolled as a control in a pregnancy study. CDR3s include the opening cysteine and the closing phenylalanine or tryptophan. The D gene is left open where the match is weak. Clone size is stated in some rows and not others, as once, few, many or a class when expanded.

d_gene | abundance | j_gene | v_gene | CDR3nt | CDR3aa
NA | NA | TRBJ2-1 | TRBV9 | TGTGCCAGCAGCGTAGCGGGAGTAGATAATGAGCAGTTCTTC | CASSVAGVDNEQFF
TRBD2 | NA | TRBJ2-2 | TRBV27 | TGTGCCAGCAGGCGACTAGCGGGAGGGCCGAGTGGCACCGGGGAGCTGTTTTTT | CASRRLAGGPSGTGELFF
NA | NA | TRBJ2-7 | TRBV7-9 | TGTGCCAGCAGCATTACGTCGGGAGTTCCAGGGCAGTACTTC | CASSITSGVPGQYF
NA | NA | TRBJ2-7 | TRBV6-5 | TGTGCCAGCAGTTACGGGGGCTGGGGCTACGAGCAGTACTTC | CASSYGGWGYEQYF
TRBD2 | once | TRBJ2-7 | TRBV6-6 | TGTGCCAGCAGACGAGCGGGAGGGCTCCCCGAGCAGTACTTC | CASRRAGGLPEQYF
TRBD2 | NA | TRBJ2-1 | TRBV19 | TGTGCCAGTAGCAAAGACACTAGCGGGAGAGGGTTGGGTGAAGTGTTCTTC | CASSKDTSGRGLGEVFF
NA | NA | TRBJ2-3 | TRBV7-9 | TGTGCCAGTAGTATACAGCGGGCAGATACGCAGTATTTT | CASSIQRADTQYF
TRBD2 | NA | TRBJ2-2 | TRBV2 | TGTGCCAGCAGTTGGACTAGCCCTAACACCGGGGAGCTGTTTTTT | CASSWTSPNTGELFF
NA | NA | TRBJ2-1 | TRBV5-1 | TGCGCCAGCAGCTTCAATGGAGAAAATGAGCAGTTCTTC | CASSFNGENEQFF
TRBD1 | NA | TRBJ1-5 | TRBV7-2 | TGTGCCAGCAGCTACGGACAGGGGGGGAGTCAGCCCCAGCATTTT | CASSYGQGGSQPQHF